This T cell receptor (beta chain) derives from a study of shared clonotypes between healthy human individuals. Study-wide points: What rarefaction showed was incomplete sorted-subset sequencing despite large depth.

With regard to this clone: Its specificity is not known.

Germline V gives CDR1 MNHEY, CDR2 SVGAGI. The CDR3 runs to 14 residues. V was pared by 5 bases and J by 2 bases, with 4 bases of the junction left unmatched. Naive CD8 cells, CD45RO-negative and positively selected for CCR7, excluded terminally differentiated effector memory CD45RA+ cells. Each donor was a Caucasian adult residing in Nashville, Tennessee. Across several immunoSEQ plates, the genomic DNA of each subset was split evenly. Authors' analysis steps: With immunoSEQ giving junction-only sequences and no quality scores, filtering differed. Profiling relied on immunoSEQ multiplex PCR, and the TCRdb table lists in-frame clones only, not all of them. V and J calls and clone size are those listed in that table; D and trimming were worked out from the DNA. The top ten clones hold roughly 1.1% of a sample with around 2,000,000 clones, roughly 95% of them seen once.

The J gene is TRBJ2-3, the V gene TRBV6-5; 7 nucleotides agree with TRBD2. Sequenced material: naive CD8+ T cells sorted from blood. The source is a man aged 18 to 29 in good health. The CDR3 region is CASSLQRDTDTQYF. The CDR3 nucleotides are TGTGCCAGCAGTCTCCAGCGGGACACAGATACGCAGTATTTT.